The entry that follows covers one TCR beta chain sequence. The antigen is unknown. The data were taken from a study of T cell responses to AZD1222 COVID-19 vaccine. The study, taken as a whole, reports: Elevations in Spike-specific TCR breadth and depth followed administration of two AZD1222 doses.

TCRdb's table, derived via immunoSEQ multiplex PCR, lists solely in-frame clones and lacks some. The sample consists of about 110,000 clones, 70% to 90% of them appearing once. Losses at the gene ends were 2 bases for V and 0 bases for J; bases not matched to a gene: 5. This CDR3 spans 17 amino acids. Germline CDR1 is LGHDT and CDR2 is YNNKEL (reference sequence). The sequence derives from an adult in good health. This sequence joins TRBV3-1 (or the pseudogene TRBV3-2) and TRBJ1-3; 9 nucleotides agree with TRBD1. Sequences were derived from peripheral blood, sampled on day 0 of AZD1222 vaccination. The CDR3 nucleotides read TGTGCCAGCAGCCAACCTGGACAGGGGATCTCTGGAAACACCATATATTTT. As protein: CASSQPGQGISGNTIYF.